Listed below are T cell receptor beta chains from one sample, sequenced in a study of CD8 T cells in Susac syndrome. One entry per CDR3 protein, called by TCRdb with MiXCR from the immunoSEQ multiplex PCR reads. The repertoire consists of 100,000 to 150,000 distinct CDR3 sequences, with around 94% occurring once and the leading ten covering over 0.2%. Sequencing used CD8+ T cells from PBMCs. The source of these receptors is a human donor with Susac syndrome. The CDR3 runs from the conserved cysteine through the conserved F or W. Each record gives: V gene, clone size, D gene, J gene, CDR3 protein, CDR3 DNA. A D gene is named only where the DNA matches it firmly. Only part of the rows carry a size: once, few, many, or a class if the clone is expanded.

TRBV2,NA,NA,TRBJ2-5,CASSDSRKETQYF,TGTGCCAGCAGCGACAGTCGGAAAGAGACCCAGTACTTC
TRBV4-1,NA,NA,TRBJ2-7,CASSQDQGPPPQYEQYF,TGCGCCAGCAGCCAAGATCAGGGGCCGCCCCCACAGTACGAGCAGTACTTC
TRBV6-5,NA,NA,TRBJ1-2,CASSYRRVNYGYTF,TGTGCCAGCAGTTACCGGCGGGTTAACTATGGCTACACCTTC
TRBV27,NA,NA,TRBJ1-5,CASSLRGDNQPQHF,TGTGCCAGCAGTTTACGGGGGGACAATCAGCCCCAGCATTTT
TRBV6-5,NA,NA,TRBJ1-5,CASRLGWNQPQHF,TGTGCCAGCAGGCTAGGGTGGAATCAGCCCCAGCATTTT
TRBV20-1,once,NA,TRBJ2-2,CSARDQGRGDTGELFF,TGCAGTGCTAGAGATCAGGGTAGGGGTGACACCGGGGAGCTGTTTTTT
TRBV20-1,NA,TRBD1,TRBJ1-1,CSARDRANTEAFF,TGCAGTGCTAGGGACAGGGCTAACACTGAAGCTTTCTTT
TRBV7-8,NA,TRBD2,TRBJ2-3,CASSWGGGAGDTQYF,TGTGCCAGCAGCTGGGGCGGGGGGGCCGGAGATACGCAGTATTTT
TRBV19,NA,NA,TRBJ1-1,CASSSSMNTEAFF,TGTGCCAGTAGTTCCTCCATGAACACTGAAGCTTTCTTT
TRBV20-1,NA,NA,TRBJ1-1,CSARRPERDTEAFF,TGCAGTGCTCGGAGGCCCGAGAGGGATACTGAAGCTTTCTTT
TRBV12-5,once,TRBD2,TRBJ2-7,CASGPGTSGIQMDEQYF,TGTGCTAGTGGACCCGGGACTAGCGGGATTCAAATGGACGAGCAGTACTTC
TRBV6-1,NA,NA,TRBJ1-2,CASSEAENYGYTF,TGTGCCAGCAGTGAAGCAGAGAACTATGGCTACACCTTC
TRBV9,NA,NA,TRBJ2-2,CASMGDQNTGELFF,TGTGCCAGCATGGGGGACCAAAACACCGGGGAGCTGTTTTTT
TRBV6-4,NA,TRBD1,TRBJ2-3,CANSSGQGADTQYF,TGTGCCAACAGTTCGGGACAGGGGGCAGATACGCAGTATTTT
TRBV4-1,NA,TRBD1,TRBJ1-6,CASSLWTGESPLHF,TGCGCCAGCAGCCTCTGGACAGGGGAATCACCCCTCCACTTT
TRBV9,NA,NA,TRBJ2-2,CASSVGEDTGELFF,TGTGCCAGCAGCGTAGGGGAGGACACCGGGGAGCTGTTTTTT
TRBV19,NA,NA,TRBJ2-1,CASSIGYTEQFF,TGTGCCAGTAGTATCGGATACACTGAGCAGTTCTTC
TRBV5-6,NA,NA,TRBJ2-2,CASSLVMVAVNTGELFF,TGTGCCAGCAGCTTGGTTATGGTAGCGGTGAACACCGGGGAGCTGTTTTTT
TRBV29-1,NA,NA,TRBJ2-1,CSIRTDSNEQFF,TGCAGTATAAGGACGGATAGCAATGAGCAGTTCTTC
TRBV18,NA,NA,TRBJ1-5,CASSPTGWLGGGNQPQHF,TGTGCCAGCTCACCGACAGGCTGGCTTGGTGGCGGCAATCAGCCCCAGCATTTT
TRBV30,NA,NA,TRBJ2-1,CAWSSSHNEQFF,TGTGCCTGGAGTTCTTCTCACAATGAGCAGTTCTTC
TRBV4-3,NA,NA,TRBJ2-6,CASSPESGVGANVLTF,TGCGCCAGCAGCCCCGAATCGGGGGTTGGGGCCAACGTCCTGACTTTC
TRBV2,NA,NA,TRBJ2-3,CATQYSPQDTQYF,TGTGCCACCCAATACTCCCCACAAGATACGCAGTATTTT
TRBV19,NA,TRBD1,TRBJ1-2,CASSMGTGDLYGYTF,TGTGCCAGTAGTATGGGAACAGGGGACTTATATGGCTACACCTTC
TRBV20-1,NA,TRBD2,TRBJ2-1,CSARAEAGAHNEQFF,TGCAGTGCTAGAGCTGAAGCGGGAGCGCATAATGAGCAGTTCTTC
TRBV29-1,few,NA,TRBJ2-7,CSVFDSYEQYF,TGCAGCGTTTTCGACTCCTACGAGCAGTACTTC
TRBV7-9,once,NA,TRBJ2-5,CASSSRRGEGPETQYF,TGTGCCAGCAGCTCCCGTCGCGGGGAAGGTCCAGAGACCCAGTACTTC
TRBV30,NA,TRBD2,TRBJ2-5,CAWSAGTSGRQETQYF,TGTGCCTGGAGTGCGGGGACTAGCGGGAGACAAGAGACCCAGTACTTC
TRBV20-1,once,NA,TRBJ2-1,CSARDLEGSYNEQFF,TGCAGTGCTAGAGATTTGGAGGGGAGCTACAATGAGCAGTTCTTC
TRBV12-3/TRBV12-4,NA,NA,TRBJ2-1,CASSSWTESSYNEQFF,TGTGCCAGCAGCTCCTGGACCGAGAGCTCCTACAATGAGCAGTTCTTC
TRBV9,NA,NA,TRBJ2-7,CASSVAASASYEQYF,TGTGCCAGCAGCGTAGCGGCTAGCGCCTCCTACGAGCAGTACTTC
TRBV24-1,NA,NA,TRBJ2-1,CATSYAGTNEQFF,TGTGCCACCAGTTATGCGGGAACCAATGAGCAGTTCTTC
TRBV6-4,NA,NA,TRBJ2-3,CASSESQEGTDTQYF,TGTGCCAGCAGTGAATCGCAGGAGGGCACAGATACGCAGTATTTT
TRBV10-3,NA,NA,TRBJ2-2,CAISESYQNTGELFF,TGTGCCATCAGTGAGTCCTACCAGAACACCGGGGAGCTGTTTTTT
TRBV7-9,NA,TRBD1,TRBJ1-1,CASSLLGQGTPEAFF,TGTGCCAGCAGCTTATTAGGACAGGGGACCCCTGAAGCTTTCTTT
TRBV3-1,NA,TRBD1,TRBJ1-2,CASSQDPTGALYGYTF,TGTGCCAGCAGCCAGGACCCGACAGGGGCACTCTATGGCTACACCTTC
TRBV15,NA,TRBD1,TRBJ1-5,CATSRDRGSNQPQHF,TGTGCCACCAGCAGAGACAGGGGGAGCAATCAGCCCCAGCATTTT
TRBV6-5,once,TRBD2,TRBJ2-5,CASSSSGGIQETQYF,TGTGCCAGCAGTTCAAGCGGGGGGATCCAAGAGACCCAGTACTTC
TRBV21-1,NA,NA,TRBJ1-5,CASSKRSQPQHF,TGTGCCAGCAGCAAAAGGAGTCAGCCCCAGCATTTT
TRBV30,once,NA,TRBJ1-1,CAWSVSWTEAFF,TGTGCCTGGAGTGTAAGTTGGACTGAAGCTTTCTTT
TRBV3-1,NA,TRBD1,TRBJ1-4,CASSRSGTGAEKLFF,TGTGCCAGCAGCCGCTCTGGGACAGGGGCTGAAAAACTGTTTTTT
TRBV27,once,TRBD2,TRBJ2-5,CASSVGLAGVGETQYF,TGTGCCAGCAGTGTTGGACTAGCGGGAGTTGGAGAGACCCAGTACTTC
TRBV30,NA,NA,TRBJ2-1,CAWSKFLGQFDEQFF,TGTGCCTGGAGTAAGTTCCTCGGACAGTTTGATGAGCAGTTCTTC
TRBV4-1,once,NA,TRBJ2-7,CASSQRRDGTEQYF,TGCGCCAGCAGCCAGAGGAGGGACGGAACCGAGCAGTACTTC
TRBV30,NA,NA,TRBJ1-5,CAWSLSSGGHQPQHF,TGTGCCTGGAGTCTTTCCAGTGGGGGTCATCAGCCCCAGCATTTT
TRBV20-1,NA,TRBD2,TRBJ2-7,CSAEEAGGPHWEQYF,TGCAGTGCTGAGGAAGCGGGAGGGCCCCATTGGGAGCAGTACTTC
TRBV5-6,NA,TRBD1,TRBJ2-1,CASSSDRGHEQFF,TGTGCCAGCAGCTCGGACAGGGGGCATGAGCAGTTCTTC
TRBV5-1,NA,NA,TRBJ2-7,CASSLGWTSSYEQYF,TGCGCCAGCAGCTTGGGATGGACAAGCTCCTACGAGCAGTACTTC
TRBV7-8,NA,NA,TRBJ2-7,CASSAPRADLQDEQYF,TGTGCCAGCAGCGCACCCCGGGCCGATCTACAGGACGAGCAGTACTTC
TRBV5-6,NA,TRBD1,TRBJ2-7,CASSDQGDSYEQYF,TGTGCCAGCAGCGACCAGGGGGACTCCTACGAGCAGTACTTC
TRBV28,NA,TRBD1,TRBJ1-1,CASSWTGVVGEAFF,TGTGCCAGCAGTTGGACAGGGGTCGTGGGAGAGGCTTTCTTT
TRBV28,NA,NA,TRBJ2-1,CASSPPGNEQFF,TGTGCCAGCAGTCCTCCAGGCAATGAGCAGTTCTTC
TRBV3-1,NA,NA,TRBJ2-1,CASSQAGQSNEQFF,TGTGCCAGCAGCCAAGCCGGACAGTCCAATGAGCAGTTCTTC